This TCR beta chain was sequenced during a study of shared clonotypes between healthy human individuals. Whole-study findings and limits: Only blood underwent sampling, and tissue repertoires likely differ.

Sequencing was at deep level. Assay used: immunoSEQ multiplex PCR; TCRdb lists only in-frame clones, some missing. The table has approximately 1.9 million clones, just under 95% seen once. With regard to this clone: Its specificity is not known.

Cells designated naive CD8 were CD45RO-negative and were positively selected for CCR7, with terminally differentiated effector memory CD45RA+ cells excluded. Healthy HIV-negative adults without recent acute infections or vaccinations served as donors. Germline CDR1 and CDR2: SGHNT and YYREEE (reference sequence). The CDR3 sequence is 15 residues long. V gave up 3 bases and J gave up 5 bases, with 18 bases separating them. The genes are TRBV5-4 and TRBJ2-7, with a weak D call TRBD2 (6 bases). This TCR came from a man between 18 and 35 years old in good health. Some clones in this sample may be carry-over from other donors' samples. Sequencing input: naive CD8+ T cells from PBMCs. The CDR3 region has the DNA TGTGCCAGCAGCTCGGGACTCCCCCGGGGCGACGAGCAGTACTTC. Its protein is CASSSGLPRGDEQYF.